Below, one TCR beta chain is given with its context. These data originate in a study of CD8 T cells in Susac syndrome. About the study: When their blood was taken, patients with Susac syndrome were therapy-naive, taking corticosteroids, or taking intravenous immunoglobulin alone.

V lost 1 base and J 2 bases, leaving 24 bases between the germline ends. CDR3 length equals 19 residues. Germline loops: CDR1 LGHNA, CDR2 YSLEER. RNA was extracted with the RNeasy kit, and a quantity of about 0.45 to 1 ug was reverse transcribed using random hexamers. Using its own MiXCR run on the immunoSEQ multiplex PCR reads, TCRdb lists one record per CDR3 protein. The sample consists of some 190,000 distinct CDR3 sequences, about 94% of them appearing once. The sequencing sample was made of CD4+ T cells from PBMCs. The chain is built from TRBV4-3 and TRBJ2-7, with a possible D match to TRBD1 (5 bases). This TCR was recovered from a human donor with Susac syndrome. CDR3 in DNA: TGCGCCAGCAGCCAAGTCGTTCAGGGTGCGGTAGTTGATCCCTACGAGCAGTACTTC. It is translated as CASSQVVQGAVVDPYEQYF.